The clone carrying this T cell receptor beta chain was counted once. CDR3 length: 16 amino acids. The V and J ends lost 7 bases and 0 bases respectively, with 16 bases between them. The germline V gene encodes CDR1 LNHDA and CDR2 SQIVND (reference sequence). The data originate from a study of blood T cell repertoires in COVID-19. On the study more broadly: Samples came from the United States, Italy and Spain, spanning acute and convalescent COVID-19. T cells, B-cell-depleted T cells, or PBMCs supplied cDNA or gDNA.

As originally analysed: For nucleated cells, counts were estimated from reference gene primer amplification. Some clones are missing from TCRdb's copy, which holds only in-frame ones; the method was immunoSEQ multiplex PCR. For V, J and clone size, that table is used; D and trimming come from the DNA. In the table there are more than 150,000 clones, around nine tenths of which are singletons. The clonotype originates from a man between 40 and 49 years old with active or convalescent COVID-19. The sample comprised peripheral blood. The rearrangement joins TRBV19 to TRBJ1-5, with D possibly being TRBD1 (6 bases). CDR3 residues: CASTPTGTISNQPQHF. The CDR3 coding sequence is TGTGCCAGTACACCAACAGGGACGATTAGCAATCAGCCCCAGCATTTT.